The 11 T cell receptor beta chains below come from one sample, sequenced in a study of vaccination and CD4 T cells after COVID-19. Antigens of these TCRs are unknown. Treatment indicated: roughly 11-day PBMC culture with coronavirus spike peptide pools or control peptides (ViraFEST assay). The collection of CD4+ T cells from the unexposed donor took place before the COVID-19 pandemic (2011-2018). The Oncomine TCR Beta short-read assay was applied to DNA of cultured CD4+ T cells. TCRdb re-called the PCR reads through MiXCR, storing one row per CDR3 protein. The table has roughly 5,300 distinct CDR3 sequences, approximately 62% seen once. The sequencing input was CD4+ T cells from blood, cultured in vitro. These TCRs come from a human donor in good health.

V usage is TRBV7-2 and J usage is TRBJ1-2, with D perhaps TRBD1 (5 bases). This CDR3 contains 13 residues. Per germline, CDR1 SGHTA and CDR2 FQGNSA. V lost 5 bases and J 5 bases, leaving 12 bases between the germline ends. CDR3 region: CASSLGTVYGYTF. The CDR3 DNA follows: TGTGCCAGCAGCCTCGGGACGGTTTATGGCTACACCTTC. Using reference TRBV7-2 and TRBJ1-2 for the parts outside the CDR3, the full variable domain is GAGVSQSPSNKVTEKGKDVELRCDPISGHTALYWYRQSLGQGLEFLIYFQGNSAPDKSGLPSDRFSAERTGGSVSTLTIQRTQQEDSAVYLCASSLGTVYGYTFGSGTRLTVV.

The chain uses TRBV5-4 and TRBJ2-2, with D possibly matching TRBD1 (6 bases). Germline V gene data show CDR1 as SGHNT and CDR2 as YYREEE (reference sequence). Trimming stripped 5 bases from V and 0 bases from J, with 14 bases between. This CDR3 has 16 residues. The CDR3 DNA reads TGTGCCAGCAGAATGGACAGAGCCACGAACACCGGGGAGCTGTTTTTT. As protein: CASRMDRATNTGELFF.

The chain couples TRBV27 to TRBJ1-4, with D possibly TRBD1 on 5 matching bases. Looked up from germline, CDR1 is MNHEY and CDR2 is SMNVEV (reference sequence). The CDR3 contains 16 residues. Between the trimmed V and J ends, which lost 1 base and 8 bases, there was a span of 17 bases. The DNA of the CDR3 is TGTGCCAGCAGTTTATTTTCGAGTCGGGACGGGGAAAAACTGTTTTTT. Translating it yields CASSLFSSRDGEKLFF.

This chain links TRBV9 with TRBJ1-2, with D uncertain. This CDR3 contains 17 residues. CDR1 SGDLS and CDR2 YYNGEE come from the germline V gene. Trimming took off 0 bases at V and 0 bases at J, with 15 bases between the two ends. The CDR3 bases are TGTGCCAGCAGCGTAGAGTTGCACAGCCGAACTAACTATGGCTACACCTTC. It yields the protein CASSVELHSRTNYGYTF.

The chain employs TRBV6-5 and TRBJ1-2, with unresolved D. V lost 0 bases, J lost 5 bases, and 19 bases lay in between. The CDR3 is 17 residues long. Germline lookup yields CDR1 MNHEY and CDR2 SVGAGI. This CDR3 reads CASSYSNRVTNSYGYTF. CDR3 nucleotides: TGTGCCAGCAGTTACTCGAACCGGGTCACAAACTCTTATGGCTACACCTTC.

The chain combines TRBV20-1 with TRBJ2-1, with a weak D call TRBD2 (7 bases). CDR1 DFQATT and CDR2 SNEGSKA come from the germline V gene (reference sequence). V was clipped by 1 base and J by 4 bases, with 26 bases between them. The CDR3 has 19 residues. This chain's CDR3 is CSARGIGGGPGIIYNEQFF. The CDR3 DNA sequence: TGCAGTGCTAGAGGGATAGGGGGGGGCCCCGGAATAATTTACAATGAGCAGTTCTTC.

This clonotype was counted a few times. The rearrangement uses TRBV10-1 and TRBJ1-5, with D possibly being TRBD1 (6 bases). The CDR3 spans 13 residues. Germline V CDR1 and CDR2: WNHNN, SYGVQD (reference sequence). V was pared by 3 bases and J by 7 bases, with 10 bases between. CDR3 protein: CASSDTGLQPQHF. The CDR3 coding sequence is TGCGCCAGCAGTGATACAGGGCTACAGCCCCAGCATTTT.

This sequence joins TRBV28 and TRBJ1-2; 8 positions match TRBD1. Per the germline V gene, CDR1 is MDHEN and CDR2 is SYDVKM. The V segment lost 10 bases and the J segment 8 bases; nucleotides outside the gene matches: 6. The length of the CDR3 is 11 residues. The CDR3 sequence: CATWTGSGYTF. The CDR3 DNA is TGTGCCACCTGGACAGGGTCCGGCTACACCTTC.

This chain uses TRBV6-2 or TRBV6-3 with TRBJ1-1; tentatively, D is TRBD1 (6 bases). The V gene lost 6 bases and the J gene lost 4 bases, with 15 bases spanning the gap. This CDR3 has 14 amino acids. Per germline, CDR1 MNHEY and CDR2 SVGEGT. DNA for the CDR3: TGTGCCAGCAGGATCGGGGGGGCTGCCACTGAAGCTTTCTTT. This sequence encodes CASRIGGAATEAFF.

The V gene is TRBV28, the J gene TRBJ1-6, with unresolved D. Per the germline V gene, CDR1 is MDHEN and CDR2 is SYDVKM. The CDR3 has 12 residues. V gave up 3 bases and J gave up 11 bases, with 8 bases separating them. The CDR3 DNA sequence: TGTGCCAGCAGTTTCATGGGCACACCCCTCCACTTT. Residues: CASSFMGTPLHF.

The chain uses TRBV7-2 and TRBJ1-3, with D uncertain. Germline-derived CDR1 and CDR2 are SGHTA and FQGNSA. The CDR3 is made up of 13 amino acids. Deletions cut 5 bases from V and 3 bases from J, with 8 bases between. This CDR3 reads CASSPSDGNTIYF. The CDR3 bases are TGTGCCAGCAGCCCGAGTGATGGAAACACCATATATTTT.